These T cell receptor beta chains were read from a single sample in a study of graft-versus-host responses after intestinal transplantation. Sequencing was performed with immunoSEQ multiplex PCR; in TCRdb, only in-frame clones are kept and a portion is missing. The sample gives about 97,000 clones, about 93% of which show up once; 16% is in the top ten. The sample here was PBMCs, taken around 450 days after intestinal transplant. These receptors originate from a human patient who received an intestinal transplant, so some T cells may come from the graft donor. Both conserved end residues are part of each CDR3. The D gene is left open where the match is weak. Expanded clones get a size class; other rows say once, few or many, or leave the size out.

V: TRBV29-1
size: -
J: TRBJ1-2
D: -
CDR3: CSVEALYGYTF
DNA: TGCAGCGTTGAAGCCCTTTATGGCTACACCTTC

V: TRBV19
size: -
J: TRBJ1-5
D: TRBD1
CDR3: CASSTHRGVSNQPQHF
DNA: TGTGCCAGTAGTACCCACAGGGGAGTTAGCAATCAGCCCCAGCATTTT

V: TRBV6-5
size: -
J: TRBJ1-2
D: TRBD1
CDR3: CASSLQGNYGYTF
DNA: TGTGCCAGCAGCCTACAGGGGAACTATGGCTACACCTTC

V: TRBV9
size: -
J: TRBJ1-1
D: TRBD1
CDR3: CASSVDPQGANTEAFF
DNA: TGTGCCAGCAGCGTAGACCCACAGGGGGCAAACACTGAAGCTTTCTTT

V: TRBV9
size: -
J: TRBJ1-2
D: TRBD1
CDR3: CASSGQGSDYGYTF
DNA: TGTGCCAGCAGCGGACAGGGGTCGGACTATGGCTACACCTTC

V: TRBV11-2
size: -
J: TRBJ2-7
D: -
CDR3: CASSLVAHEQYF
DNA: TGTGCCAGCAGCTTAGTGGCCCACGAGCAGTACTTC

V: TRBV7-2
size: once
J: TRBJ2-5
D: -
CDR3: CASGNRGLQETQYF
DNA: TGTGCCAGCGGTAACAGGGGACTGCAAGAGACCCAGTACTTC

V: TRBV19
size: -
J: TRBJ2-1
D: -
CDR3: CASIGPYNEQFF
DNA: TGTGCCAGTATAGGGCCTTACAATGAGCAGTTCTTC

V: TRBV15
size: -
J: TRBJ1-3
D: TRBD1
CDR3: CATSRDGDRISGNTIYF
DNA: TGTGCCACCAGCAGAGATGGGGACAGAATCTCTGGAAACACCATATATTTT

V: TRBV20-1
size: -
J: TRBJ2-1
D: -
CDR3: CSASPPGEQFF
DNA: TGCAGTGCTAGCCCACCCGGGGAGCAGTTCTTC

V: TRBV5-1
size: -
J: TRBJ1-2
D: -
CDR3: CASSLFPRASYGYTF
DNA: TGCGCCAGCAGCTTGTTCCCCAGGGCTTCCTATGGCTACACCTTC

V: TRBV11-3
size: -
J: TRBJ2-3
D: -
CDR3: CASSLGANTQYF
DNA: TGTGCCAGCAGCTTAGGAGCGAATACGCAGTATTTT

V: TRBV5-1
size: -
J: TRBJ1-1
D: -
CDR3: CASRLLSTEAFF
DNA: TGCGCCAGTCGGCTCCTGAGCACTGAAGCTTTCTTT

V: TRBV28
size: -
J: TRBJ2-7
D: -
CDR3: CASSSGGSYEQYF
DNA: TGTGCCAGCAGTTCCGGGGGCTCCTACGAGCAGTACTTC

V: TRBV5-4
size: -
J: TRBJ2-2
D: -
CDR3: CASSFDFTGELFF
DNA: TGTGCCAGCAGCTTCGACTTCACCGGGGAGCTGTTTTTT

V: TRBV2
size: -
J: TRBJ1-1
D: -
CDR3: CASSVIELNTEAFF
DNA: TGTGCCAGCAGTGTGATAGAACTGAACACTGAAGCTTTCTTT

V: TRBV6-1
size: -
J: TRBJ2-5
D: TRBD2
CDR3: CASSPGLAQETQYF
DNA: TGTGCCAGCAGTCCCGGACTAGCCCAAGAGACCCAGTACTTC

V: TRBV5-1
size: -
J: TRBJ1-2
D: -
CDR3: CASRPDEGYGYTF
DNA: TGCGCCAGCAGACCCGACGAAGGCTATGGCTACACCTTC

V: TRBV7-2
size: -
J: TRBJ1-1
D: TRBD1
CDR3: CASSLGQGAGTEAFF
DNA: TGTGCCAGCAGCTTGGGACAGGGGGCCGGCACTGAAGCTTTCTTT

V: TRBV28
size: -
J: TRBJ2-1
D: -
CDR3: CASNLRAYNEQFF
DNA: TGTGCCAGCAATTTACGGGCCTACAATGAGCAGTTCTTC

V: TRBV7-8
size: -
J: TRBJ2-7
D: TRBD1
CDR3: CASSLSGQPASEQYF
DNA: TGTGCCAGCAGCTTATCGGGACAGCCAGCTTCCGAGCAGTACTTC

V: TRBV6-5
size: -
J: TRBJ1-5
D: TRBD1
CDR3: CASSYGTGGGDQPQHF
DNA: TGTGCCAGCAGTTACGGGACAGGGGGAGGGGATCAGCCCCAGCATTTT

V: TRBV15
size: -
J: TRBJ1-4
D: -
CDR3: CATSRDRGRNEKLFF
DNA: TGTGCCACCAGCAGAGATAGGGGGAGAAATGAAAAACTGTTTTTT

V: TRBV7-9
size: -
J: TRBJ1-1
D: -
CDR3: CASSSDSNTEAFF
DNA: TGTGCCAGCAGCTCCGACAGTAACACTGAAGCTTTCTTT

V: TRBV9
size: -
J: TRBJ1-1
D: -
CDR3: CASSGNPGGRDPSEAFF
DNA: TGTGCCAGCAGCGGGAACCCCGGAGGCAGAGATCCCTCTGAAGCTTTCTTT

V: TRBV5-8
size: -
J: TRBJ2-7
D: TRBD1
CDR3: CASSSDRDYEQYF
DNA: TGTGCCAGCAGCTCCGACAGGGACTACGAGCAGTACTTC

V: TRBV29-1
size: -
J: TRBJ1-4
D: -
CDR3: CSVVGSDEKLFF
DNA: TGCAGCGTTGTAGGCTCAGATGAAAAACTGTTTTTT

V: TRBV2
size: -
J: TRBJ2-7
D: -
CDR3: CASSVDGTHLYEQYF
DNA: TGTGCCAGCAGTGTTGATGGGACACACCTTTACGAGCAGTACTTC

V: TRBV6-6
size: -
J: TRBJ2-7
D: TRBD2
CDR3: CASTTGGEQYF
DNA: TGTGCCAGCACGACGGGGGGCGAGCAGTACTTC

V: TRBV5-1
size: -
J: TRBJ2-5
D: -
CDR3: CASSADLGRVTQYF
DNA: TGCGCCAGCAGCGCCGACTTGGGGCGGGTGACCCAGTACTTC

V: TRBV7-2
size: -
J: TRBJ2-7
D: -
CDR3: CASSLWQAYEQYF
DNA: TGTGCCAGCAGCTTATGGCAGGCCTACGAGCAGTACTTC

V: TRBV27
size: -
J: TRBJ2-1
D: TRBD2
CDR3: CASSSPRTSGDYNEQFF
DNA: TGTGCCAGCAGTTCCCCCCGGACTAGCGGGGACTACAATGAGCAGTTCTTC

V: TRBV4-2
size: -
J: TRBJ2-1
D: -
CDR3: CASSQARSENEQFF
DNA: TGTGCCAGCAGCCAAGCTAGGTCGGAAAATGAGCAGTTCTTC

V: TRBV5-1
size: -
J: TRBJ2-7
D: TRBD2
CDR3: CASSPAPGLAVGGEQYF
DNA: TGCGCCAGCAGCCCGGCACCGGGACTAGCGGTGGGAGGGGAGCAGTACTTC

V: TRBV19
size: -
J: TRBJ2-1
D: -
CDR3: CASSASAEQFF
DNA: TGTGCCAGTAGTGCGTCAGCCGAGCAGTTCTTC

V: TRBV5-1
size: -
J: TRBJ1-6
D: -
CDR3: CASSIGTGNSPLHF
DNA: TGCGCCAGCAGCATAGGAACTGGCAATTCACCCCTCCACTTT

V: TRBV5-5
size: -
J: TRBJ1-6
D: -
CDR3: CASLTRGRLSMSPLHF
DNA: TGTGCCAGCTTAACCCGGGGGCGGTTGTCCATGTCACCCCTCCACTTT

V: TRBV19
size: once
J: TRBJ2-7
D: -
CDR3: CASSIVGGAEQYF
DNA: TGTGCCAGTAGTATAGTAGGAGGGGCCGAGCAGTACTTC

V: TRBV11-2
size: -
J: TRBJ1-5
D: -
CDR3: CASSPRQGRDSNQPQHF
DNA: TGTGCCAGCAGCCCCCGGCAGGGTCGGGATAGCAATCAGCCCCAGCATTTT

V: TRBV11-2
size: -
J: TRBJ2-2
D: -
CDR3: CASTFSGELFF
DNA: TGTGCCAGCACCTTTTCCGGGGAGCTGTTTTTT

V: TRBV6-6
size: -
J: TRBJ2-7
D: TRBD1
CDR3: CASSVPRTGGLEQYF
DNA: TGTGCCAGCAGTGTCCCTCGGACAGGGGGTTTGGAGCAGTACTTC

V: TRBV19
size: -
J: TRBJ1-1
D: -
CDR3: CASSAQPGHYTEAFF
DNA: TGTGCCAGTAGTGCCCAACCGGGACACTACACGGAAGCTTTCTTT

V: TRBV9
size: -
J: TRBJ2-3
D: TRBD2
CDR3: CASSAEGGLGSTDTQYF
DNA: TGTGCCAGCAGCGCCGAAGGGGGACTAGGGAGCACAGATACGCAGTATTTT

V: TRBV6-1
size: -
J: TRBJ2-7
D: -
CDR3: CASSELGVYEQYF
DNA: TGTGCCAGCAGTGAATTGGGGGTATACGAGCAGTACTTC

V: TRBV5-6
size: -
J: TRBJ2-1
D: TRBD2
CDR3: CASSLAWGLAGWNEQFF
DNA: TGTGCCAGCAGCTTGGCCTGGGGACTAGCGGGGTGGAATGAGCAGTTCTTC

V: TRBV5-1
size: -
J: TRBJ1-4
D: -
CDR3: CASSFLGWEGKEKLFF
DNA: TGCGCCAGCAGCTTCTTAGGGTGGGAGGGGAAAGAAAAACTGTTTTTT

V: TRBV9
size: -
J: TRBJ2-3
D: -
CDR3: CASSVEGEAIGTQYF
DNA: TGTGCCAGCAGCGTAGAGGGGGAGGCTATCGGTACGCAGTATTTT

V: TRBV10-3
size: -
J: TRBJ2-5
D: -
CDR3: CATTPGGGGETQYF
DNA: TGTGCCACCACCCCCGGGGGCGGAGGAGAGACCCAGTACTTC

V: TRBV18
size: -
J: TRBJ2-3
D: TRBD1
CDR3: CASSPPGGEGTQYF
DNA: TGTGCCAGCTCACCACCAGGGGGCGAGGGTACGCAGTATTTT

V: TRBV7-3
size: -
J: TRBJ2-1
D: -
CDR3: CASSPDANEQFF
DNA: TGTGCCAGCAGCCCTGATGCCAATGAGCAGTTCTTC

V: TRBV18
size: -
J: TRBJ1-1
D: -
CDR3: CASSLNSGGEAFF
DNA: TGTGCCAGCTCACTCAATTCGGGGGGTGAAGCTTTCTTT

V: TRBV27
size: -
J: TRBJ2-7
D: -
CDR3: CASSFWGSYEQYF
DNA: TGTGCCAGCAGTTTCTGGGGCAGCTACGAGCAGTACTTC

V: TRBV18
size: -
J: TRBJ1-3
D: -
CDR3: CASSPETGTSGNTIYF
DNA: TGTGCCAGCTCACCAGAGACGGGGACATCTGGAAACACCATATATTTT

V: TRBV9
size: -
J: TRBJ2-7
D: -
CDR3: CASSVQGSSYEQYF
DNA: TGTGCCAGCAGCGTACAGGGGAGCTCCTACGAGCAGTACTTC

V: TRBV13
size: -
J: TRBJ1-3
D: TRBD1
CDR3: CASSRGDRADTIYF
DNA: TGTGCCAGCAGTCGAGGTGACAGGGCTGACACCATATATTTT

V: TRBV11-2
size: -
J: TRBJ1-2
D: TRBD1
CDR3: CASSPQGAGGYTF
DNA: TGTGCCAGCAGCCCACAGGGGGCGGGGGGCTACACCTTC

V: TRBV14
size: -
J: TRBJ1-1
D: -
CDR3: CASSQNRAGEAFF
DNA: TGTGCCAGCAGCCAAAACAGGGCGGGTGAAGCTTTCTTT

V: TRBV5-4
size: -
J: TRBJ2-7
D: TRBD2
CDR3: CASSYSGASYEQYF
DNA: TGTGCCAGCAGCTATAGCGGGGCCTCCTACGAGCAGTACTTC

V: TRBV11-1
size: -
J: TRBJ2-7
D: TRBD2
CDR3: CASRGGYEQYF
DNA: TGTGCCAGCCGGGGGGGCTACGAGCAGTACTTC